This T cell receptor (beta chain) was retrieved from a study of blood T cell repertoires in COVID-19. Study-wide context: Nucleic acid was either cDNA or gDNA, and it came from T cells, B-cell-depleted T cells, or PBMCs.

Study processing details: Estimates of nucleated cell counts were drawn from the amplification of reference gene primers. The data were produced by immunoSEQ multiplex PCR, yet TCRdb's version contains in-frame clones alone and is incomplete. The DNA was the basis for D and trimming; V, J and clone size are from that table. The sample has approximately 300,000 clones; 80% to 90% are singletons. The recovered donors of Cohort 3 showed two negative PCRs, clearance, or symptom resolution. This CDR3 has 16 amino acids. Germline assignment: CDR1 LGHNA and CDR2 YSLEER. Between the trimmed V and J ends, which lost 0 bases and 4 bases, there was a span of 12 bases.

The source is a woman in her twenties or thirties who had recovered from COVID-19. The rearrangement uses TRBV4-3 and TRBJ2-2; TRBD2 might be the D (5 bases). The sample was PBMCs or T cells enriched from blood (not recorded which). CDR3 in DNA: TGCGCCAGCAGCCAAGATCGGGAACTCCCCACCGGGGAGCTGTTTTTT. Its protein product is CASSQDRELPTGELFF.